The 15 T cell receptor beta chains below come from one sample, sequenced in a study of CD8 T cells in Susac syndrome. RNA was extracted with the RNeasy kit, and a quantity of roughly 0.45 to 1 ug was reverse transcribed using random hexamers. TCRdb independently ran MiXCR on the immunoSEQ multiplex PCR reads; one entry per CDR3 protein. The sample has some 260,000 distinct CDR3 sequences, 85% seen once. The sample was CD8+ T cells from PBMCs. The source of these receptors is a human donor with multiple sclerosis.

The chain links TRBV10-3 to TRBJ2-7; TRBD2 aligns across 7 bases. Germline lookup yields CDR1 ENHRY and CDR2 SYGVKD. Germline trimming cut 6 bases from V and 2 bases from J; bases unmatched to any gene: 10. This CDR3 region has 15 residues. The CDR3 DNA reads TGTGCCATCAGCACCCTTGCTAGCGGCCCCTACGAGCAGTACTTC. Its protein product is CAISTLASGPYEQYF.

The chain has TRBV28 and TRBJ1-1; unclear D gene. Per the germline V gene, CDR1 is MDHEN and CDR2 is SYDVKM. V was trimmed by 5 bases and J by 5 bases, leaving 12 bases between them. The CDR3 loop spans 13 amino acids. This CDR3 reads CASSPVGRTEAFF. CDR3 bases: TGTGCCAGCAGTCCCGTAGGTAGGACTGAAGCTTTCTTT.

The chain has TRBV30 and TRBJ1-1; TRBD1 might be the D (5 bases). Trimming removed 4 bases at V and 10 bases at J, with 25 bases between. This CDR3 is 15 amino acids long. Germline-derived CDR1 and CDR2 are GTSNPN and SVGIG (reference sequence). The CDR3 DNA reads TGTGCCTGGACGAATCCGGGACTTTCGGCCCCTGGAGCTTTCTTT. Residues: CAWTNPGLSAPGAFF.

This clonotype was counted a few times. CDR3 loop: CATSDWDRPYEQYF. The DNA for the CDR3 is TGTGCCACCAGTGATTGGGACAGACCCTACGAGCAGTACTTC. V usage is TRBV24-1 and J usage is TRBJ2-7; 7 bases line up with TRBD1. The germline gives CDR1 KGHDR, CDR2 SFDVKD. The ends lost 2 bases at V and 2 bases at J; junction bases unmatched: 2. The CDR3 totals 14 residues.

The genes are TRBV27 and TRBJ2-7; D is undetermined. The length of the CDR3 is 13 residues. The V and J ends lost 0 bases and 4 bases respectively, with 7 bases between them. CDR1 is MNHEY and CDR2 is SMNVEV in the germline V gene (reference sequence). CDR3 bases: TGTGCCAGCAGTTTATCGGCTCAATACGAGCAGTACTTC. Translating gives CASSLSAQYEQYF.

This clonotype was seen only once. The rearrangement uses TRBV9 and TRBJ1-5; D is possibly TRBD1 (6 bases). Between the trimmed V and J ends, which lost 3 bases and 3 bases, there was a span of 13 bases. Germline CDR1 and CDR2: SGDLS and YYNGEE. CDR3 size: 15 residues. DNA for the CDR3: TGTGCCAGCAGCGCAGGAGGACAGTTCAATCAGCCCCAGCATTTT. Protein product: CASSAGGQFNQPQHF.

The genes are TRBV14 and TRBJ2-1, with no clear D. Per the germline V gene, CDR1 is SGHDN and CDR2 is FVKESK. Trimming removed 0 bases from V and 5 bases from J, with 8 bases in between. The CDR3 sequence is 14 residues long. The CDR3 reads CASSQDIGDNEQFF. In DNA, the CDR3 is TGTGCCAGCAGCCAAGATATTGGGGACAATGAGCAGTTCTTC.

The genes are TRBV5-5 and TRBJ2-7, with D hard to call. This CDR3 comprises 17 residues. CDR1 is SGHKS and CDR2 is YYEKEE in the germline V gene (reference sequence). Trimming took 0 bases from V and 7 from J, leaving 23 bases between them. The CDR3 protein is CASSLDFGSEDNKEQYF. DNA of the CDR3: TGTGCCAGCAGCTTGGATTTTGGCAGCGAAGATAATAAAGAGCAGTACTTC.

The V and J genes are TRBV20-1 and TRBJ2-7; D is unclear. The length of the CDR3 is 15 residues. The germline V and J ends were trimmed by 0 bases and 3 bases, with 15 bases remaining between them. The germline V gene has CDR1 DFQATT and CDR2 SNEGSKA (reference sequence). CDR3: CSARDSLSQYYEQYF. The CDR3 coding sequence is TGCAGTGCTAGAGATAGTCTAAGCCAGTACTACGAGCAGTACTTC.

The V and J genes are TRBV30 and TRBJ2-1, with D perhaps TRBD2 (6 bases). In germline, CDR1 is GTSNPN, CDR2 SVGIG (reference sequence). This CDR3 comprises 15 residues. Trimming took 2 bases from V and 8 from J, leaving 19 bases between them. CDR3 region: CAWSNAEGRRDEQFF. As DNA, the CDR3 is TGTGCCTGGAGTAACGCGGAGGGCCGTCGAGATGAGCAGTTCTTC.

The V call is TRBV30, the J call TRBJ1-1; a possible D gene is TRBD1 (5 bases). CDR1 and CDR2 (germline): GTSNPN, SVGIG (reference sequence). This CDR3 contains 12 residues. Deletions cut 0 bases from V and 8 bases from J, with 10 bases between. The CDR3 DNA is TGTGCCTGGAGTGTACTACAGGCAGAAGCTTTCTTT. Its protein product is CAWSVLQAEAFF.

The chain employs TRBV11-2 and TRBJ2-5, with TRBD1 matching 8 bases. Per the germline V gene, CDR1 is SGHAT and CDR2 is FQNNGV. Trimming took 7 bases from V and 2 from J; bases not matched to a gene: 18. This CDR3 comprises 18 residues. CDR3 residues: CASNNMGHGGQEQETQYF. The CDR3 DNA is TGTGCCAGCAACAATATGGGACACGGGGGACAGGAACAAGAGACCCAGTACTTC. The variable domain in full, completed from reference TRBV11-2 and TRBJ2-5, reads EAGVAQSPRYKIIEKRQSVAFWCNPISGHATLYWYQQILGQGPKLLIQFQNNGVVDDSQLPKDRFSAERLKGVDSTLKIQPAKLEDSAVYLCASNNMGHGGQEQETQYFGPGTRLLVL.

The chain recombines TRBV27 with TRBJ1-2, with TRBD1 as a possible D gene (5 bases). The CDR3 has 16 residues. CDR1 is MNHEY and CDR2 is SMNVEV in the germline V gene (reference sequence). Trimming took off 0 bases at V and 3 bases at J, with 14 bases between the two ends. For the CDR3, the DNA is TGTGCCAGCAGTTTATCCCCCGTGGGGCTCCACTATGGCTACACCTTC. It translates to CASSLSPVGLHYGYTF.

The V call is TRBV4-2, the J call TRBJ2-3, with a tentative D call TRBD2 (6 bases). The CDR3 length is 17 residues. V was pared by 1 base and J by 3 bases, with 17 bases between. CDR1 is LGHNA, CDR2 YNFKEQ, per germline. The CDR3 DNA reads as TGTGCCAGCAGCCAAGCCCTGGAGGGAAGAGGAACAGATACGCAGTATTTT. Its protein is CASSQALEGRGTDTQYF.

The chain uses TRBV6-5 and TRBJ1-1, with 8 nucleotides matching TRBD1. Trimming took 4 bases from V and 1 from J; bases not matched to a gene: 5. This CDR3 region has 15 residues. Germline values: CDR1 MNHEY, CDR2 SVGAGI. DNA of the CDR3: TGTGCCAGCAGTTCATTCACAGGGGGGAACACTGAAGCTTTCTTT. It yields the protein CASSSFTGGNTEAFF.